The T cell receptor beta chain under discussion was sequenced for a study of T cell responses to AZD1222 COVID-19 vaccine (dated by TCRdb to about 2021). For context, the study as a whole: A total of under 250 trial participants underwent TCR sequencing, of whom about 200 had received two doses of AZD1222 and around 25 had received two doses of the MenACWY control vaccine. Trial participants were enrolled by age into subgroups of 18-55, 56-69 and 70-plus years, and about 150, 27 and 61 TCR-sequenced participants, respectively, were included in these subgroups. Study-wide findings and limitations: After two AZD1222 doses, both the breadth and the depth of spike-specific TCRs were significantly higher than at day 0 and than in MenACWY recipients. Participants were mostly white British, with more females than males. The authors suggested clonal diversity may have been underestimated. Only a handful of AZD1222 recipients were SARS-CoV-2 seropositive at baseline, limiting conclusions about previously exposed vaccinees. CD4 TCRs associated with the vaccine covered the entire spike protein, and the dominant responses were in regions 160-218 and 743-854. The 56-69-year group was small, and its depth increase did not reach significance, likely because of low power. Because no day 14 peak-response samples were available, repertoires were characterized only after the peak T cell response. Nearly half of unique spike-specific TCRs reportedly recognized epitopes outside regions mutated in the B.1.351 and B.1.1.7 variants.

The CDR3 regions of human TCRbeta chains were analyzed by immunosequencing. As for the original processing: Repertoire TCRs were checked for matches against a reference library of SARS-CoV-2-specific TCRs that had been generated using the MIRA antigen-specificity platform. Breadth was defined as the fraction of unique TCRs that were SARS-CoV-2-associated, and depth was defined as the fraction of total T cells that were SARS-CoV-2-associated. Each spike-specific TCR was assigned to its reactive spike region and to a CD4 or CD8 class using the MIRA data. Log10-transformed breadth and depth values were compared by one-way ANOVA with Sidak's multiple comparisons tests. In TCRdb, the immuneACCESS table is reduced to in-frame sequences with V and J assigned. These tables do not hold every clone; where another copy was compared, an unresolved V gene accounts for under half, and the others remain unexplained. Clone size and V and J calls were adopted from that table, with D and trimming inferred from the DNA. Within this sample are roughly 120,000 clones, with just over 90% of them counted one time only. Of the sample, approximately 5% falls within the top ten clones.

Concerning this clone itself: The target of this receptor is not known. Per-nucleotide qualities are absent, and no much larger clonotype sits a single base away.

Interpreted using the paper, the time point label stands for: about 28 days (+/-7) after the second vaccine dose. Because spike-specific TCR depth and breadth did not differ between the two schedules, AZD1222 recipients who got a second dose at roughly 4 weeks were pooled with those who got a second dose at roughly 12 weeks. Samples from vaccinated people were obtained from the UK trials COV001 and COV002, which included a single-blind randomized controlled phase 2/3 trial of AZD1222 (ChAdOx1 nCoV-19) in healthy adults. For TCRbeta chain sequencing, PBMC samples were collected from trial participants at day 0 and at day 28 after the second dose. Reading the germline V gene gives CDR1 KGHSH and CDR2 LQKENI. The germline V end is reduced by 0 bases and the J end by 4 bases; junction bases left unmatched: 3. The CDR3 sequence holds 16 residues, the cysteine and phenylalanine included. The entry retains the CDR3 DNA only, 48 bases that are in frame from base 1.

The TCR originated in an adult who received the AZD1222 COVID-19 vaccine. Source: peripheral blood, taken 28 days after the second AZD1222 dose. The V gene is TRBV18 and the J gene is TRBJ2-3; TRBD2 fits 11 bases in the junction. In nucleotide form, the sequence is TGTGCCAGCTCACCACCTCTAGCGGGGGGAGCAGATACGCAGTATTTT. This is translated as CASSPPLAGGADTQYF.